These 21 T cell receptor beta chains share one sample of origin, sequenced in a study of cytomegalovirus exposure and HLA in healthy donors. Both 60 Vbeta primers and 13 Jbeta primers went into the PCR. TCRdb keeps only in-frame clones here, not all; method: immunoSEQ multiplex PCR. The sample lists 190,000 or so clones; 80% were seen once. The sample comprised PBMCs. These receptors all come from a boy aged 5-17 years in good health and CMV-seronegative.

This clone was detected a few times. The chain recombines TRBV27 with TRBJ1-2, with a possible D match to TRBD1 (6 bases). This CDR3 has 13 amino acids. V was clipped by 0 bases and J by 5 bases, with 7 bases between them. Germline loops: CDR1 MNHEY, CDR2 SMNVEV (reference sequence). The CDR3 DNA reads TGTGCCAGCAGTTTATCTACAGGGTATGGCTACACCTTC. This encodes CASSLSTGYGYTF.

The chain has TRBV9 and TRBJ2-1; 13 bases align to TRBD2. Germline V gene data show CDR1 as SGDLS and CDR2 as YYNGEE. The CDR3 loop spans 15 amino acids. V gave up 3 bases and J gave up 9 bases; unmatched junction bases: 6. CDR3 residues: CASSGRTSGGAEQFF. CDR3 DNA: TGTGCCAGCAGCGGAAGGACTAGCGGGGGCGCTGAGCAGTTCTTC.

The gene calls are TRBV25-1 and TRBJ2-1, with 13 bases matching TRBD2. The CDR3 loop spans 14 amino acids. The trim removed 10 bases at V and 4 bases at J, leaving 4 bases unmatched. Germline loops: CDR1 MGHDK, CDR2 SYGVNS. The CDR3 spells CATGLAGEYNEQFF. DNA of the CDR3: TGTGCCACAGGACTAGCGGGAGAATACAATGAGCAGTTCTTC.

The V call is TRBV4-1, the J call TRBJ2-5; no clear D. V was trimmed by 3 bases and J by 2 bases, leaving 16 bases between them. The CDR3 has 16 amino acids. Germline CDR1 is MGHRA and CDR2 is YSYEKL. CDR3 DNA sequence: TGCGCCAGCAGCCAGGTCGCCGCGCGATCTCAAGAGACCCAGTACTTC. Encoded protein: CASSQVAARSQETQYF.

This clone was picked up one time. The chain couples TRBV4-1 to TRBJ1-1, with 8 bases aligning to TRBD1. In germline, CDR1 is MGHRA, CDR2 YSYEKL. The CDR3 runs to 15 residues. The trim removed 2 bases at V and 2 bases at J, leaving 4 bases unmatched. The CDR3 nucleotides are TGCGCCAGCAGCCAACAGACAGGGGCAAACACTGAAGCTTTCTTT. It yields the protein CASSQQTGANTEAFF.

J is TRBJ1-5 and V is TRBV6-1; 9 bases match TRBD1. Germline trimming cut 3 bases from V and 5 bases from J; bases unmatched to any gene: 5. Germline V gene sequence: CDR1 MNHNS, CDR2 SASEGT. The CDR3 has 15 residues. The CDR3 is CASSELRDRDQPQHF. The CDR3 nucleotides read TGTGCCAGCAGTGAGCTCCGGGACAGGGATCAGCCCCAGCATTTT.

The chain is built from TRBV27 and TRBJ2-1; tentative D call: TRBD2 (7 bases). V was shortened by 7 bases and J by 0 bases, with 13 bases between the two germline ends. Looked up from germline, CDR1 is MNHEY and CDR2 is SMNVEV (reference sequence). The CDR3 contains 15 residues. In nucleotides, the CDR3 is TGTGCCAGCACAAAAAGGGGGGGCTCCTACAATGAGCAGTTCTTC. Translated, it gives CASTKRGGSYNEQFF.

The genes are TRBV15 and TRBJ2-5; weak D call: TRBD1 (5 bases). V shed 4 bases and J shed 4 bases, with 19 bases lying between them. The V gene's germline CDR1 is LNHNV and CDR2 YYDKDF (reference sequence). The CDR3 sequence is 16 residues long. The CDR3 bases are TGTGCCACCAGCAAGTTCTCAGGGTCGTTCCGAGAGACCCAGTACTTC. Translation: CATSKFSGSFRETQYF.

Concerning this clone: A read error may account for a junction end that differs from germline. The chain combines TRBV9 with TRBJ2-1, with 8 bases lining up with TRBD2. CDR1 is SGDLS and CDR2 is YYNGEE in the germline V gene. The CDR3 length is 16 residues. The CDR3 DNA follows: TGTGCCAGCACCAAGGCTAGCGGGTGGCCCTATAATGAGCAGTTCTTC. This sequence encodes CASTKASGWPYNEQFF.

This chain connects TRBV5-6 to TRBJ2-7, with unresolved D. The CDR3 is 13 residues long. Per germline, CDR1 SGHDT and CDR2 YYEEEE. V lost 1 base, J lost 0 bases, and 5 bases lay in between. The CDR3 here is CASSLTDSYEQYF. CDR3 coding DNA: TGTGCCAGCAGCTTGACTGACTCCTACGAGCAGTACTTC.

The V gene is TRBV7-9, the J gene TRBJ2-2, with 12 bases matching TRBD1. This CDR3 region has 18 residues. CDR1 and CDR2 from the germline V gene are SEHNR and FQNEAQ (reference sequence). Trimming took 4 bases from V and 13 from J; bases not matched to a gene: 19. The CDR3 protein is CASSSGNTGQGAREVLFF. The CDR3 DNA reads as TGTGCCAGCAGCTCCGGCAATACGGGACAGGGGGCAAGGGAGGTGCTGTTTTTT.

The J gene is TRBJ1-5, the V gene TRBV6-1; no clear D. Per the germline V gene, CDR1 is MNHNS and CDR2 is SASEGT. V was cut by 5 bases and J by 5 bases, with 16 bases left in between. The CDR3 contains 15 residues. This CDR3 reads CASSLSEGNYQPQHF. CDR3 in DNA: TGTGCCAGCAGTCTCAGCGAAGGAAACTATCAGCCCCAGCATTTT.

The chain employs TRBV10-1 and TRBJ1-1; D is unresolved. Germline V lookup: CDR1 WNHNN, CDR2 SYGVQD (reference sequence). The CDR3 totals 14 residues. V lost 2 bases, J lost 6 bases, and 13 bases lay in between. The CDR3: CASSEAYGLSEAFF. For the CDR3, the DNA is TGCGCCAGCAGTGAGGCTTACGGACTTTCTGAAGCTTTCTTT.

The V and J genes are TRBV19 and TRBJ1-1, with D unclear. This CDR3 region has 14 residues. Germline assignment: CDR1 LNHDA and CDR2 SQIVND (reference sequence). V was shortened by 2 bases and J by 2 bases, with 9 bases between the two germline ends. DNA for the CDR3: TGTGCCAGTAGTATATCTCGTGTTAACACTGAAGCTTTCTTT. Amino acids: CASSISRVNTEAFF.

The chain joins TRBV4-1 to TRBJ2-7, with D possibly matching TRBD1 (5 bases). The CDR3 loop spans 14 amino acids. Germline CDR1 reads MGHRA; CDR2 reads YSYEKL. Trimming took 2 bases from V and 1 from J, leaving 9 bases between them. As DNA, the CDR3 is TGCGCCAGCAGCCAATGGACAAGATCCTACGAGCAGTACTTC. Its protein is CASSQWTRSYEQYF.

The chain is built from TRBV7-9 and TRBJ1-3, with TRBD1 identical over 7 bases. The germline gives CDR1 SEHNR, CDR2 FQNEAQ (reference sequence). CDR3 size: 15 residues. The ends lost 4 bases at V and 3 bases at J; junction bases unmatched: 6. DNA of the CDR3: TGTGCCAGCAGCTACATAGGGGGCCTTGGAAACACCATATATTTT. Translation: CASSYIGGLGNTIYF.

This chain connects TRBV9 to TRBJ1-1; the D is unclear. This CDR3 contains 12 residues. Trimming removed 3 bases from V and 5 bases from J, with 8 bases in between. The V gene's germline CDR1 is SGDLS and CDR2 YYNGEE. CDR3 sequence (DNA): TGTGCCAGCAGCGCGCCCCGGACTGAAGCTTTCTTT. Its translation is CASSAPRTEAFF.

The chain uses TRBV7-9 and TRBJ1-5, with TRBD1 as a possible D gene (5 bases). Germline CDR1 is SEHNR and CDR2 is FQNEAQ (reference sequence). With 5 bases removed from V and 3 bases from J, the gap between germline ends came to 20 bases. CDR3 length: 17 amino acids. The CDR3 here is CASSREYRPEVNQPQHF. The CDR3 nucleotides read TGTGCCAGCAGCCGTGAATACAGGCCTGAGGTCAATCAGCCCCAGCATTTT.

Remarks on this clone: This specimen includes other DNA sequences encoding the same CDR3. The genes are TRBV6-5 and TRBJ2-7; 7 positions agree with TRBD1. Looked up from germline, CDR1 is MNHEY and CDR2 is SVGAGI. With 2 bases clipped from V and 0 bases from J, the junction kept 7 bases outside the gene matches. The CDR3 totals 16 residues. CDR3 in amino acids: CASSYPRQGSSYEQYF. The CDR3 nucleotides read TGTGCCAGCAGTTACCCTCGACAGGGAAGCTCCTACGAGCAGTACTTC.

This clone was seen only a few times. The chain is built from TRBV4-1 and TRBJ2-5; TRBD2 matches 9 bases. With 6 bases clipped from V and 2 bases from J, the junction kept 7 bases outside the gene matches. Germline lookup yields CDR1 MGHRA and CDR2 YSYEKL. The CDR3 totals 15 residues. Written as DNA, the CDR3 is TGCGCCAGCAGTTCAGCGGGGGGCAGACAAGAGACCCAGTACTTC. Encoded protein: CASSSAGGRQETQYF.

This clone was counted once. The rearrangement links TRBV27 to TRBJ1-5; possibly TRBD1 for D (5 bases). V shed 6 bases and J shed 6 bases, with 15 bases lying between them. The CDR3 extends over 14 amino acids. CDR1 MNHEY and CDR2 SMNVEV come from the germline V gene (reference sequence). The CDR3, as DNA: TGTGCCAGCAGCCTATGGGGGAGGGGTCAGCCCCAGCATTTT. It translates to CASSLWGRGQPQHF.